This entry is about one T cell receptor (beta chain). At least ten counts were recorded for this clonotype. Its antigen is unknown. No much larger clonotype is one base removed from it; base qualities were not supplied. Two rounds of multiplex PCR on genomic DNA were used to amplify the TCR beta CDR3 region. In the first round of PCR, primers specific to each TRBV and TRBJ gene were used, and the primer sequences are filed in Chinese patent CN105087789A. Universal primers were used in the second PCR round. The Roche High Pure PCR Template Preparation Kit was used to extract genomic DNA from frozen PBMCs. An Illumina HiSeq 3000 was used to sequence the libraries paired-end with 151 bp reads. Turning to the authors' computational methods: CutAdapt was used to discard raw reads that did not contain the multiplex PCR primer sequences. Using PEAR, the high-quality paired reads were merged into contigs. MiXCR assigned TRB V, D and J gene segments to each contig by aligning to reference sequences. CDR3 sequences were clustered by base quality and sequence similarity to remove sequencing errors. Diversity was calculated as Shannon entropy divided by the natural log of the number of productive TCR sequences. Clonality was defined as one minus Shannon entropy divided by the natural log of the number of unique clonotypes. Using the Youden index from ROC curves, the researchers picked the repertoire-metric cut-offs for progression-free survival, and all analyses were carried out in R 3.5.3. TCRdb redid the processing of the public reads, applying fastp at Q25 and MiXCR, and retained in-frame beta chains. Each CDR3 protein gets just one entry, which takes the most common genes and DNA from the rows behind it. The V and J calls and clone size are TCRdb's, not the authors'. The sample table contains tens of thousands of distinct CDR3 sequences; only one count was recorded for about 32% of them. Jointly, the top ten make up roughly 8.3% of the sample.

All patients had node-negative disease on CT and PET/CT, and none had a history of other malignancies or prior chemotherapy or radiotherapy. At each of the two time points, about 6 milliliters of peripheral venous blood were collected into EDTA tubes. Ficoll-Paque Plus density-gradient centrifugation was used to isolate PBMCs. Right after collection, samples were placed at -80 degrees C and kept there until analysis. Based on the germline V gene (reference sequence), the CDR1 and CDR2 sequences are DFQATT and SNEGSKA. Including cysteine and phenylalanine, the CDR3 has 15 amino acids. The sequence is cut down to CDR3 DNA, 45 bases in frame from base 1. Trimming removed 3 bases from V and 3 bases from J; the gene matches leave 7 bases unexplained. This sample stems from a study of prognosis after radiotherapy for stage I lung cancer (dated by TCRdb to about 2021). In the study overall: Over 15 stage I NSCLC patients were enrolled in Nanjing, China, between 2018 and early 2019. Fourteen cases involved newly diagnosed primary stage I lung tumors, and roughly 5 involved oligometastatic NSCLC subsequent to surgical resection of the primary tumor. Every patient was deemed medically inoperable, approximately eleven because of comorbidities and over five because they refused surgery. Ages in the cohort of more than 10 men and more than five women ranged from roughly 53 to 84 years, with a median of 74. Tumor histology was squamous cell carcinoma in about seven patients and adenocarcinoma in some 13. Image-guided IMRT or VMAT was used to deliver SBRT in 3 to 5 fractions at a biologically effective dose of at least 100 Gy. Concurrent therapy was not administered to any patient alongside SBRT. About 20% of the 19 patients developed distant metastases after SBRT, at a median of around 7 months; the other 15 showed no significant progression. The study profiled peripheral blood TCR beta repertoires from stage I NSCLC patients before and after stereotactic body radiotherapy and related them to distant failure. A total of around 40 blood samples from around 19 patients were sequenced, with one sample obtained before and one obtained after SBRT for each patient. What the work shows at the level of the full study, not this receptor alone: No adjustment for multiple comparisons was applied to any of the reported P values. The small cohort and short follow-up limited the study, so independent validation of the findings is needed. Tumor specificity of expanded TCR clones was not determined. Differences in TRBV and TRBJ usage frequencies by metastasis status were reportedly observed in two V genes at baseline and in roughly ten V and two J genes after SBRT. A decrease in unique TCR clone counts was observed after SBRT (median 10,088 before versus several thousand after; Wilcoxon paired P=0.011). Post-SBRT Shannon entropy and its change from baseline were lower in patients who developed distant metastases; baseline Shannon entropy was not associated with metastases.

The input for sequencing was PBMCs, taken before or after stereotactic body radiation therapy (not recorded which). The chain is made from TRBV20-1 and TRBJ2-1; 8 central bases correspond to TRBD2. This TCR was recovered from a donor aged 50 or older with non-small cell lung cancer. The nucleotide sequence reads as follows: TGCAGTGCTAGGACCGGGACTAGAGACTACAATGAGCAGTTCTTC. Its coded protein is CSARTGTRDYNEQFF.